This T cell receptor (beta chain) was observed in a study of blood T cell repertoires in COVID-19. Across the study: PBMCs, B-cell-depleted T cells, or T cells provided the cDNA or gDNA that made up the material.

V shed 3 bases and J shed 1 base, with 9 bases lying between them. Per germline, CDR1 MDHEN and CDR2 SYDVKM. CDR3 length: 14 amino acids. The data were produced by immunoSEQ multiplex PCR, yet TCRdb's version contains in-frame clones alone and is incomplete. This sample yields approximately 190,000 clones, of which 88% are seen a single time; 2.1% belongs to the top ten. On this clone itself: Distinct nucleotide sequences in the sample also encode this CDR3.

The source of this sequence is a man between 65 and 85 years old with active or convalescent COVID-19. Sequencing input: peripheral blood. The gene calls are TRBV28 and TRBJ1-1, with a possible D match to TRBD1 (5 bases). The CDR3 is CASSLGQGNTEAFF. The DNA for the CDR3 is TGTGCCAGCAGTTTGGGGCAGGGGAACACTGAAGCTTTCTTT. The entire variable domain, with the rest obtained from reference TRBV28 and TRBJ1-1, is as follows: DVKVTQSSRYLVKRTGEKVFLECVQDMDHENMFWYRQDPGLGLRLIYFSYDVKMKEKGDIPEGYSVSREKKERFSLILESASTNQTSMYLCASSLGQGNTEAFFGQGTRLTVV.